This T cell receptor (beta chain) emerged from a study of CD8 T cells in Susac syndrome. About the research overall: The sequenced Susac syndrome patients comprised five or six with active disease and roughly eight in remission.

Germline CDR1 and CDR2: MDHEN and SYDVKM. Trimming cost V 10 bases and J 2 bases; bases outside gene matches: 8. The CDR3 contains 13 residues. An amount of RNA that ranged from about 0.45 to 1 ug was reverse transcribed with random hexamers. TCRdb reprocessed the immunoSEQ multiplex PCR reads via MiXCR and lists one record per CDR3 protein. The table lists about 80,000 distinct CDR3 sequences, 94% of them singletons. This clonotype has only one observation. The receptor comes from a human donor with Susac syndrome. Source material: CD8+ T cells from PBMCs. V usage is TRBV28 and J usage is TRBJ2-7; 7 nucleotides agree with TRBD1. This chain's CDR3 is CATGGLVTYEQYF. The CDR3 DNA is TGTGCCACAGGGGGTTTGGTTACCTACGAGCAGTACTTC.